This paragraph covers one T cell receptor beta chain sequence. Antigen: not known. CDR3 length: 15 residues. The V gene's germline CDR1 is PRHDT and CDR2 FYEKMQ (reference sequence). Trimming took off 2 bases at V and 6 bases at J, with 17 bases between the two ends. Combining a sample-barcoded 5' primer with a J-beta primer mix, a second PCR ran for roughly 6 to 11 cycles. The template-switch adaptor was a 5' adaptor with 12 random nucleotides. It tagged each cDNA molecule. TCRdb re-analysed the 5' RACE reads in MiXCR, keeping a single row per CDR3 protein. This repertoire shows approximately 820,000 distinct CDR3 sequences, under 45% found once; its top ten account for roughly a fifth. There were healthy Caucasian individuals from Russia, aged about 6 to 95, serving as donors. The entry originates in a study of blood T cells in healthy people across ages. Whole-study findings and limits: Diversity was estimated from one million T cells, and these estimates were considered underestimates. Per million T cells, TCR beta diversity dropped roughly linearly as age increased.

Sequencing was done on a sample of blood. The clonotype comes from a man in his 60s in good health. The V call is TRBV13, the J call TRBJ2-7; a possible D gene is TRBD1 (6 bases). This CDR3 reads CASSLRTVVNGEQYF. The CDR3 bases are TGTGCCAGCAGCTTACGGACAGTTGTAAACGGCGAGCAGTACTTC. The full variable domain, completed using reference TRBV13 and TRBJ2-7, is AAGVIQSPRHLIKEKRETATLKCYPIPRHDTVYWYQQGPGQDPQFLISFYEKMQSDKGSIPDRFSAQQFSDYHSELNMSSLELGDSALYFCASSLRTVVNGEQYFGPGTRLTVT.